This TCR beta chain was captured in a study of STAT5B mutations in CD4+ large granular lymphocyte leukemia. Across the study: Among healthy controls, a particular HLA allele went with more CDR3 'QG' motifs. Study-wide results and limits: 8/27 top patient clones versus 2/35 control clones were TRBV06-family.

The germline V gene encodes CDR1 WNHNN and CDR2 SYGVQD (reference sequence). V gave up 9 bases and J gave up 8 bases; unmatched junction bases: 7. CDR3 length equals 13 residues. Sequencing was at survey level. As processed by the authors: The detection floor for productive clonotype frequency was 2.59 x 10-5. TCRdb's copy holds only in-frame clones and misses some; the assay was immunoSEQ multiplex PCR. The DNA was the basis for D and trimming; V, J and clone size are from that table. The repertoire holds about 45,000 clones, about 86% seen once, with 2.6% in the top ten. A note on this clone: The antigen remains unidentified.

The TCR was taken from a human donor in good health. This chain connects TRBV10-1 to TRBJ1-4; TRBD1 aligns across 9 bases. Input material: CD4+ T cells from blood buffy coats. The CDR3 DNA is TGCGCCAGGCCCGGGACAGGGAGGGAAAAACTGTTTTTT. This codes for CARPGTGREKLFF.